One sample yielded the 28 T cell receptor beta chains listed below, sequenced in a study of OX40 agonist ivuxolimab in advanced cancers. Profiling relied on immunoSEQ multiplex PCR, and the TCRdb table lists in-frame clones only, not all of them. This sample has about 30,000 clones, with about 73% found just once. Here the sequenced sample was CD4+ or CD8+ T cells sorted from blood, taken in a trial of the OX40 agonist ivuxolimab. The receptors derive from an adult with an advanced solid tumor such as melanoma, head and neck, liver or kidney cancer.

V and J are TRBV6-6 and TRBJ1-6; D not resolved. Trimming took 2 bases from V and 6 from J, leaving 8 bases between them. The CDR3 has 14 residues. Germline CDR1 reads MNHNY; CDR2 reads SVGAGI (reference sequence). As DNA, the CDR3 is TGTGCCAGCAGTTACGGGCAGGTTAATTCACCCCTCCACTTT. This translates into CASSYGQVNSPLHF.

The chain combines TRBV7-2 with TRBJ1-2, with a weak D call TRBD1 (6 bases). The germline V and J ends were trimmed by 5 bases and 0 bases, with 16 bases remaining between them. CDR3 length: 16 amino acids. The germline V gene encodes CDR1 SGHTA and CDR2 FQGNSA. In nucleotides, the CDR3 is TGTGCCAGCAGCGACCGGGGGGCTAAAGCTAACTATGGCTACACCTTC. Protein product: CASSDRGAKANYGYTF.

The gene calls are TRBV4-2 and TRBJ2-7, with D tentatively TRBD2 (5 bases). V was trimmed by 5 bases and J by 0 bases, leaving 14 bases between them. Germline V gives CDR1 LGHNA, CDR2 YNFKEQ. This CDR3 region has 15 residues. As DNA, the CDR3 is TGTGCCAGCAGCTACCCGGCTAGCAGCTCCTACGAGCAGTACTTC. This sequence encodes CASSYPASSSYEQYF.

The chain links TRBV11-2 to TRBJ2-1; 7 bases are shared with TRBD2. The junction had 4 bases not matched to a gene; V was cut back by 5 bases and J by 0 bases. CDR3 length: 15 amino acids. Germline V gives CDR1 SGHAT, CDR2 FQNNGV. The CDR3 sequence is CASSAGGSSYNEQFF. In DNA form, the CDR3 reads TGTGCCAGCAGCGCTGGCGGGAGCTCCTACAATGAGCAGTTCTTC.

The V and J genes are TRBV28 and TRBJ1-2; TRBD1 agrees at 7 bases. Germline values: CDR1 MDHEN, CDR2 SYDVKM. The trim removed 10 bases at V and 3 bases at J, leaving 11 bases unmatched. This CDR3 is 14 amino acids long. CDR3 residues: CATLNLQGDYGYTF. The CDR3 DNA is TGTGCCACCCTTAACCTCCAGGGGGACTATGGCTACACCTTC.

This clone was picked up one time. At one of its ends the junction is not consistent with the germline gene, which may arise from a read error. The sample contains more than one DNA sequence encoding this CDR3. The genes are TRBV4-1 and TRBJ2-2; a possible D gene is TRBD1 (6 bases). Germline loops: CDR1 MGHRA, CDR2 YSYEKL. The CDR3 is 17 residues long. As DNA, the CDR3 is TGCGCCAGCAGCCAATTCTCAGGGGATGCGAATACCGGGGAGCTGTTTTTT. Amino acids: CASSQFSGDANTGELFF.

In DNA form, the CDR3 reads TGTGCTAGTGGTTTGGTACACGGGACCCAGTACTTC. It encodes CASGLVHGTQYF. The rearrangement joins TRBV12-5 to TRBJ2-5; D not resolved. Germline CDR1 LGHNT, CDR2 FRNRAP. CDR3 length equals 12 residues. The V end lost 0 bases, the J end lost 7 bases, and 6 bases lay between the germline ends.

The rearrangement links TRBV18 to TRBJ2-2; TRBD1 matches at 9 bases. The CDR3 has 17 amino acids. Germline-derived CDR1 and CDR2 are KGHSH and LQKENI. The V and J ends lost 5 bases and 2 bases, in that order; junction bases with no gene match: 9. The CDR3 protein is CASSEQGAASNTGELFF. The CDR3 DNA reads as TGTGCCAGCTCAGAACAGGGGGCTGCATCTAACACCGGGGAGCTGTTTTTT.

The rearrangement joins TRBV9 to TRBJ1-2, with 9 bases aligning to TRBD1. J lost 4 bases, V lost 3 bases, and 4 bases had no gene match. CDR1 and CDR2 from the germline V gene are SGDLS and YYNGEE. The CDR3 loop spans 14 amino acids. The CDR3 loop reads CASSAAGQGYGYTF. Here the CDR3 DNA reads TGTGCCAGCAGCGCCGCGGGACAGGGCTATGGCTACACCTTC.

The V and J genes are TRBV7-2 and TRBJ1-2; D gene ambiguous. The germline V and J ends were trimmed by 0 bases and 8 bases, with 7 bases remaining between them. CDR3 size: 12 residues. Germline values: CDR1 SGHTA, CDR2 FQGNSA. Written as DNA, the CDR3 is TGTGCCAGCAGCTTAGCGCTGGGGGGCTACACCTTC. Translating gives CASSLALGGYTF.

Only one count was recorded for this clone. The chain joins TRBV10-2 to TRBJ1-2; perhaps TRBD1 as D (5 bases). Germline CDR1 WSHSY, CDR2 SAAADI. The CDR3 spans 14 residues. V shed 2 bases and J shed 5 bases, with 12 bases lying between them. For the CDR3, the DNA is TGCGCCAGCAGTGAGACGAGAGGGGAATATGGCTACACCTTC. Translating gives CASSETRGEYGYTF.

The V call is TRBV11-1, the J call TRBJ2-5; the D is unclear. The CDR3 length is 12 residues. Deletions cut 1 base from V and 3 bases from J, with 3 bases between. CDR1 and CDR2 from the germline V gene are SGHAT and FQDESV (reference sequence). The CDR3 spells CASSLGKETQYF. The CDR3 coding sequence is TGTGCCAGCAGCTTAGGGAAAGAGACCCAGTACTTC.

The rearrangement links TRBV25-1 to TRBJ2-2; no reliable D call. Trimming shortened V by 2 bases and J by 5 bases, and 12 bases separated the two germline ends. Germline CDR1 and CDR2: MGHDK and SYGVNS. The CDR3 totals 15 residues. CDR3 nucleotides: TGTGCCAGCAGTGAAGATAAGAGTTTAACCGGGGAGCTGTTTTTT. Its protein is CASSEDKSLTGELFF.

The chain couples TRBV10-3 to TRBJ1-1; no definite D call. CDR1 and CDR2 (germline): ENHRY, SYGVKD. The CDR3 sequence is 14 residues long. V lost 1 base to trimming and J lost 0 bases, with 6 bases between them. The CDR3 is CAISEYLMNTEAFF. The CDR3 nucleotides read TGTGCCATCAGTGAGTACCTCATGAACACTGAAGCTTTCTTT.

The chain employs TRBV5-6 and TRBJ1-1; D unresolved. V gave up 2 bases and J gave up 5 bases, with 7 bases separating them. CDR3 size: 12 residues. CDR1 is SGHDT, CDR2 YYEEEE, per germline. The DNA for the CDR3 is TGTGCCAGCAGCTTACGAGGGACTGAAGCTTTCTTT. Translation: CASSLRGTEAFF.

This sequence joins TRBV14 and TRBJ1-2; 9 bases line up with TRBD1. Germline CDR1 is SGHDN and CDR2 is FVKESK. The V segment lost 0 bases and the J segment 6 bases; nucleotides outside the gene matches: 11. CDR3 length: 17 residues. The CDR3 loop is CASSQESPGQGRDGYTF. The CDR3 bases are TGTGCCAGCAGCCAAGAGTCGCCGGGACAGGGCAGAGATGGCTACACCTTC.

The CDR3 DNA sequence: TGTGCCTTATCGGGACAGTCCACCGGGGAGCTGTTTTTT. Translating gives CALSGQSTGELFF. V gene TRBV30 combines with J gene TRBJ2-2, with 7 bases that match TRBD1. The CDR3 is 13 amino acids. V dropped 7 bases and J dropped 4; count of bases not matched to a gene: 6. Germline CDR1 GTSNPN, CDR2 SVGIG (reference sequence).

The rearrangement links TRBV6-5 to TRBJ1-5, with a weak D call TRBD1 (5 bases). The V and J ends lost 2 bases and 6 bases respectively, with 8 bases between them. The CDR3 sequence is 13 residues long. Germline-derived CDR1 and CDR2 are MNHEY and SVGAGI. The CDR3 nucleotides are TGTGCCAGCAGTTACGCAGGGAGTCAGCCCCAGCATTTT. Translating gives CASSYAGSQPQHF.

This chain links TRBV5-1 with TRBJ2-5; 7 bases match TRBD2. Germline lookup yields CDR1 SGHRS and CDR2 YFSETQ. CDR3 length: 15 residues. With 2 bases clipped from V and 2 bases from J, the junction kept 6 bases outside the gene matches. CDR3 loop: CASSFGGMAQETQYF. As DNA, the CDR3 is TGCGCCAGCAGCTTCGGGGGGATGGCGCAAGAGACCCAGTACTTC.

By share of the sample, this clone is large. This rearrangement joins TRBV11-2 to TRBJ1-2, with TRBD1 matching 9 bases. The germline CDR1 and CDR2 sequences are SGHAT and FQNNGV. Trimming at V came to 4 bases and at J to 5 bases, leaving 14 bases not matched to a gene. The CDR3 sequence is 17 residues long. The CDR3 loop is CASSSAGQGHVWYGYTF. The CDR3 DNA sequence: TGTGCCAGCAGCTCAGCGGGACAGGGACATGTGTGGTATGGCTACACCTTC.

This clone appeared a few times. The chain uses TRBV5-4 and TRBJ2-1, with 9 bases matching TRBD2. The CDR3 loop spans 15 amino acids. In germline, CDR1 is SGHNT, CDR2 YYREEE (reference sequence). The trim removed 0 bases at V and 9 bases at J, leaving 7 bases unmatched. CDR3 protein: CASSLAGGGAREQFF. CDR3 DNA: TGTGCCAGCAGCTTGGCTGGCGGGGGGGCACGTGAGCAGTTCTTC.

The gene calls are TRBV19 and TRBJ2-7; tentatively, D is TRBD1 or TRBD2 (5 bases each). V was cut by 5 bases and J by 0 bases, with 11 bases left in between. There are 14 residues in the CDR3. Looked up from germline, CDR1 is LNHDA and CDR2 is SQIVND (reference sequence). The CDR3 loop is CASSFRDGSYEQYF. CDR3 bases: TGTGCCAGTAGTTTCCGGGACGGCTCCTACGAGCAGTACTTC.

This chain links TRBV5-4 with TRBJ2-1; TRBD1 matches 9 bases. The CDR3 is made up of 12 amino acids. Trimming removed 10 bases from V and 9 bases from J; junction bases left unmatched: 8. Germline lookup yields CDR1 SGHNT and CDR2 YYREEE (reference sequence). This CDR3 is CAYRQGGFEQFF. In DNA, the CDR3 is TGTGCCTACCGACAGGGGGGGTTTGAGCAGTTCTTC.

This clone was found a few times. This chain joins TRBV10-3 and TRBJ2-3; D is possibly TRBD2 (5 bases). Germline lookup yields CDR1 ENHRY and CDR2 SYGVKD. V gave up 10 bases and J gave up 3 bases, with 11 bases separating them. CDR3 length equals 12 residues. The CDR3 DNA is TGTGCCACTCAGCGGCCGACAGATACGCAGTATTTT. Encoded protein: CATQRPTDTQYF.

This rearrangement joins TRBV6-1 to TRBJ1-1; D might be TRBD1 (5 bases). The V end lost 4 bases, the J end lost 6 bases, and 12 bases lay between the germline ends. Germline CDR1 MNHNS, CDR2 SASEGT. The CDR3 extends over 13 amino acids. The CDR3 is CASSVDPRAEAFF. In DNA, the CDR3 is TGTGCCAGCAGTGTCGATCCCAGGGCTGAAGCTTTCTTT.

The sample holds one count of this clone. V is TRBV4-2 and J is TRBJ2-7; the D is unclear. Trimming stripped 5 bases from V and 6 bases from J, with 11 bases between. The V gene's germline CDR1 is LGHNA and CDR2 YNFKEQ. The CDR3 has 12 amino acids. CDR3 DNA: TGTGCCAGCAGCTTTACCGGCGGCGAGCAGTACGTC. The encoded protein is CASSFTGGEQYV.

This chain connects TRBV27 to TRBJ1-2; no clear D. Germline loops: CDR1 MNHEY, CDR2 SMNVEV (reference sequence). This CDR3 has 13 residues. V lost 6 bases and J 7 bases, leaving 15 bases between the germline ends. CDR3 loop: CASSHNPGGGYTF. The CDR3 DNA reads TGTGCCAGCAGCCACAACCCGGGTGGTGGCTACACCTTC.

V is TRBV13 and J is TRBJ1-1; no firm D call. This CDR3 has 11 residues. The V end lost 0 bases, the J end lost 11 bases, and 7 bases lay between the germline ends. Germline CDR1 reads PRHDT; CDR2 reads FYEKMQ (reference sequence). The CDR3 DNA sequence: TGTGCCAGCAGCTTAGGGGGTGGTGCTTTCTTT. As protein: CASSLGGGAFF. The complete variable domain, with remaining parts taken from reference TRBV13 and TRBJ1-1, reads AAGVIQSPRHLIKEKRETATLKCYPIPRHDTVYWYQQGPGQDPQFLISFYEKMQSDKGSIPDRFSAQQFSDYHSELNMSSLELGDSALYFCASSLGGGAFFGQGTRLTVV.